A single count supports the clone carrying this TCR beta chain. What it binds is unknown. This CDR3 spans 13 amino acids. The germline gives CDR1 KGHSH, CDR2 LQKENI. V lost 2 bases, J lost 5 bases, and 10 bases lay in between. The entry originates in a study of CD4 T cells in relation to SARS-CoV-2 and coronaviruses. Study outcomes and limitations: Compared with monoreactive clones, crossreactive clones showed significantly weaker SARS-CoV-2 expansion.

Uncultured naive and memory CD4+ T cells supplied DNA for deep TCR-beta sequencing. Here immunoSEQ multiplex PCR was the method, and the copy in TCRdb shows in-frame clones only, minus some. The repertoire holds tens of thousands of clones, with 70% to 90% as singletons. V and J are TRBV18 and TRBJ2-7; maybe TRBD2 (6 bases). The sequencing sample was made of memory CD4+ T cells from PBMCs. The sequence was collected from an adult with COVID-19. The CDR3 sequence is CASSPLRDHEQYF. For the CDR3, the DNA is TGTGCCAGCTCACCATTGCGGGACCACGAGCAGTACTTC. Supplemented by reference TRBV18 and TRBJ2-7, the full variable domain reads NAGVMQNPRHLVRRRGQEARLRCSPMKGHSHVYWYRQLPEEGLKFMVYLQKENIIDESGMPKERFSAEFPKEGPSILRIQQVVRGDSAAYFCASSPLRDHEQYFGPGTRLTVT.